This TCR beta chain derives from a study of cytomegalovirus exposure and HLA in healthy donors. This clone was detected a few times. It was with 60 Vbeta and 13 Jbeta primers that the PCR ran. Some clones are missing from TCRdb's copy, which holds only in-frame ones; the method was immunoSEQ multiplex PCR. The sample consists of nearly 110,000 clones, roughly 76% of them appearing once. The CDR3 covers 13 residues. The V gene's germline CDR1 is SGHKS and CDR2 YYEKEE (reference sequence). V was pared by 3 bases and J by 8 bases, with 5 bases of the junction left unmatched. What was sequenced was PBMCs. The receptor was derived from a man aged 18 to 29 in good health and CMV-seronegative. V usage is TRBV5-5 and J usage is TRBJ1-2; TRBD1 aligns across 9 bases. The CDR3 loop is CASSSGTGLGYTF. In nucleotides, the CDR3 is TGTGCCAGCAGCTCCGGGACAGGGTTGGGCTACACCTTC.